This T cell receptor beta chain was recorded in a study of radiation and T cells in renal cell carcinoma. The protocol was immunoSEQ multiplex PCR, while the TCRdb copy is restricted to in-frame clones and leaves out a portion. Counted here are fewer than 80,000 clones, less than 85% occurring once; the ten biggest clones make up around 2.5%. CDR1 and CDR2 from the germline V gene are SGHTA and FQGTGA. There are 18 residues in the CDR3. Losses at the gene ends were 4 bases for V and 5 bases for J; bases not matched to a gene: 10. This clone was found once. The time point: blood 4 weeks post-SBRT, at nephrectomy. This sample's treatment: 15 Gy SBRT to primary tumor, nephrectomy 4 weeks later.

This sequence joins TRBV7-3 and TRBJ2-5, with 16 positions matching TRBD2. The clonotype was recovered from a woman aged 60-70 years with renal cell carcinoma. The sample was blood, taken from a patient whose treatment included radiotherapy and nephrectomy. The chain's CDR3 is CASSSGLAGGPHWETQYF. CDR3 coding DNA: TGTGCCAGCAGCTCGGGACTAGCGGGAGGGCCCCACTGGGAGACCCAGTACTTC.